Below are 28 T cell receptor beta chains sequenced from a single sample in a study of OX40 agonist ivuxolimab in advanced cancers. Library creation used the immunoSEQ multiplex PCR assay. TCRdb took over this immuneACCESS table, retaining in-frame rearrangements with V and J assigned. Such tables are incomplete; in checked studies, under half of the missing clones stem from an unresolved V gene, and the remainder is unexplained. For this sample there are 35,000 to 45,000 clones; about 82% appear just once. 21% of the sample goes to the ten largest clones. The source was CD4+ or CD8+ T cells sorted from blood, collected in a trial of the OX40 agonist ivuxolimab. The receptors come from an adult with an advanced solid tumor such as melanoma, head and neck, liver or kidney cancer.

This clone was seen just once. The genes are TRBV11-2 and TRBJ2-2; D gene unclear. The CDR3 covers 15 residues. Trimming shortened V by 5 bases and J by 4 bases, and 14 bases separated the two germline ends. Germline values: CDR1 SGHAT, CDR2 FQNNGV. CDR3 loop: CASSPWIPGTGELFF. CDR3 DNA sequence: TGTGCCAGCAGCCCCTGGATCCCCGGCACCGGGGAGCTGTTTTTT.

The chain employs TRBV7-3 and TRBJ2-3, with a weak D call TRBD2 (5 bases). The V end lost 5 bases, the J end lost 3 bases, and 6 bases lay between the germline ends. Germline V gene sequence: CDR1 SGHTA, CDR2 FQGTGA. The CDR3 runs to 12 residues. Here the CDR3 DNA reads TGTGCCAGCAGCCGAGGGACAGATACGCAGTATTTT. It is translated as CASSRGTDTQYF.

In this sample, this clone turned up once. The genes are TRBV13 and TRBJ1-1, with D possibly matching TRBD1 (6 bases). Trimming left V 4 bases short and J 8 bases short, with 11 bases between. The CDR3 extends over 12 amino acids. Germline assignment: CDR1 PRHDT and CDR2 FYEKMQ (reference sequence). The CDR3 protein is CASSSGGREAFF. CDR3 DNA sequence: TGTGCCAGCAGCTCCGGGGGGCGCGAAGCTTTCTTT.

This sequence joins TRBV5-8 and TRBJ1-2; 12 positions agree with TRBD1. V lost 1 base to trimming and J lost 5 bases; unmatched junction nucleotides: 9. The CDR3 has 17 residues. CDR1 and CDR2 (germline): SGHTS, YDEGEE. CDR3 residues: CASSLYPGTGGRYGYTF. CDR3 bases: TGTGCCAGCAGCTTGTACCCCGGGACAGGGGGCAGGTATGGCTACACCTTC.

This sequence joins TRBV7-9 and TRBJ2-3, with TRBD2 matching 7 bases. Germline values: CDR1 SEHNR, CDR2 FQNEAQ (reference sequence). V lost 5 bases to trimming and J lost 0 bases; unmatched junction nucleotides: 8. The CDR3 contains 16 residues. The CDR3 DNA sequence: TGTGCCAGCAGCCCCCGAGCGGGGCCTAGCACAGATACGCAGTATTTT. This sequence encodes CASSPRAGPSTDTQYF.

This chain joins TRBV14 and TRBJ1-1; weak D call: TRBD1 (5 bases). Trimming stripped 0 bases from V and 10 bases from J, with 15 bases between. The CDR3 has 14 amino acids. Per the germline V gene, CDR1 is SGHDN and CDR2 is FVKESK. The CDR3 bases are TGTGCCAGCAGCCAAGAAAGCAGGGTAAGCCGAGCTTTCTTT. Translation gives CASSQESRVSRAFF.

The chain is built from TRBV11-2 and TRBJ2-3; 7 nucleotides align to TRBD2. J lost 2 bases, V lost 8 bases, and 16 bases had no gene match. Looked up from germline, CDR1 is SGHAT and CDR2 is FQNNGV. The length of the CDR3 is 17 residues. CDR3 sequence reads: CASGSPWERGYTDTQYF. CDR3 nucleotide sequence: TGTGCCAGCGGATCGCCGTGGGAGCGGGGATACACAGATACGCAGTATTTT. Drawing the rest from reference TRBV11-2 and TRBJ2-3, the complete variable domain is EAGVAQSPRYKIIEKRQSVAFWCNPISGHATLYWYQQILGQGPKLLIQFQNNGVVDDSQLPKDRFSAERLKGVDSTLKIQPAKLEDSAVYLCASGSPWERGYTDTQYFGPGTRLTVL.

The rearrangement uses TRBV6-5 and TRBJ2-7; D gene ambiguous. V was trimmed by 2 bases and J by 0 bases, leaving 11 bases between them. Germline CDR1 is MNHEY and CDR2 is SVGAGI. CDR3 length: 15 residues. CDR3 DNA: TGTGCCAGCAGTTACCTAGGCGTGGGCTCCTACGAGCAGTACGTC. As protein: CASSYLGVGSYEQYV.

This clone is a singleton in its sample. The CDR3 is CASSFRTGGVDEQYF. The CDR3, as DNA: TGTGCCAGCAGTTTCCGGACAGGGGGCGTAGACGAGCAGTACTTC. This sequence joins TRBV28 and TRBJ2-5; 11 bases match TRBD1. The last part of the DNA fits TRBJ2-7 better; the J call may be wrong. The length of the CDR3 is 15 residues. Germline lookup yields CDR1 MDHEN and CDR2 SYDVKM.

The rearrangement joins TRBV5-1 to TRBJ1-2; 8 positions match TRBD1. CDR1 and CDR2 (germline): SGHRS, YFSETQ. The CDR3 is 16 amino acids. The V gene end was trimmed by 3 bases and the J gene end by 8 bases; junction bases not matched to a gene: 15. The CDR3 here is CASSSFQAGGGYGYTF. In DNA, the CDR3 is TGCGCCAGCAGCTCTTTCCAAGCAGGGGGCGGTTACGGCTACACCTTC. Variable domain in full (rest from reference TRBV5-1 and TRBJ1-2): KAGVTQTPRYLIKTRGQQVTLSCSPISGHRSVSWYQQTPGQGLQFLFEYFSETQRNKGNFPGRFSGRQFSNSRSEMNVSTLELGDSALYLCASSSFQAGGGYGYTFGSGTRLTVV.

V gene TRBV29-1 combines with J gene TRBJ1-3; D possibly corresponds to TRBD1 (5 bases). CDR1 is SQVTM, CDR2 ANQGSEA, per germline. This CDR3 is 13 amino acids long. V was cut by 4 bases and J by 0 bases, with 7 bases left in between. The CDR3 reads CSVATVSGNTIYF. CDR3 nucleotide sequence: TGCAGCGTTGCGACAGTCTCTGGAAACACCATATATTTT.

V gene TRBV7-3 combines with J gene TRBJ2-3; TRBD2 aligns across 12 bases. Losses at the gene ends were 0 bases for V and 4 bases for J; bases not matched to a gene: 5. Germline lookup yields CDR1 SGHTA and CDR2 FQGTGA. CDR3 length: 17 amino acids. The CDR3 DNA reads TGTGCCAGCAGCTTAACCTCGCCTAGCGGGGGGGCAGATACGCAGTATTTT. Amino acids: CASSLTSPSGGADTQYF.

This clone has a count of ten or more. V is TRBV7-9 and J is TRBJ2-5, with 7 bases fitting TRBD1. After removal of 4 bases from V and 2 bases from J, the junction contained 4 bases not matched to a gene. The CDR3 loop spans 14 amino acids. Germline V gene data show CDR1 as SEHNR and CDR2 as FQNEAQ (reference sequence). Here the CDR3 DNA reads TGTGCCAGCAGCTCCGGACAGGTTCAAGAGACCCAGTACTTC. As protein: CASSSGQVQETQYF.

V gene TRBV4-2 combines with J gene TRBJ1-1, with 7 bases that match TRBD1. The CDR3 runs to 16 residues. CDR1 is LGHNA and CDR2 is YNFKEQ in the germline V gene. V lost 0 bases and J lost 5; bases outside the gene matches: 9. CDR3 amino acids: CASSQDWGQGGTEAFF. CDR3 DNA sequence: TGTGCCAGCAGCCAAGATTGGGGCCAGGGGGGAACTGAAGCTTTCTTT.

In this sample, this clone turned up once. The chain links TRBV9 to TRBJ1-3; D gene unclear. Trimming left V 0 bases short and J 0 bases short, with 10 bases between. CDR3 length equals 16 residues. Germline loops: CDR1 SGDLS, CDR2 YYNGEE. CDR3 in amino acids: CASSVGVGPSGNTIYF. CDR3 sequence (DNA): TGTGCCAGCAGCGTAGGGGTGGGCCCCTCTGGAAACACCATATATTTT.

This sequence joins TRBV6-1 and TRBJ2-2, with D perhaps matching TRBD2 (6 bases). CDR3 size: 13 residues. CDR1 and CDR2 (germline): MNHNS, SASEGT. With 10 bases removed from V and 5 bases from J, the gap between germline ends came to 14 bases. The CDR3 reads CAIGEVWTGELFF. For the CDR3, the DNA is TGTGCCATTGGGGAGGTTTGGACCGGGGAGCTGTTTTTT.

V is TRBV4-3 and J is TRBJ2-7; 10 nucleotides match TRBD2. Germline lookup yields CDR1 LGHNA and CDR2 YSLEER. This CDR3 is built from 16 residues. V was clipped by 1 base and J by 0 bases; unmatched bases: 3. This CDR3 reads CASSQGTSGSSYEQYF. As DNA, the CDR3 is TGCGCCAGCAGCCAAGGGACTAGCGGTAGCTCCTACGAGCAGTACTTC.

This clone was counted a few times. The chain carries TRBV23-1 and TRBJ1-1, with D perhaps TRBD1 (6 bases). TRBV23-1 is labeled an ORF, and its function is uncertain. This CDR3 has 24 amino acids. Trimming stripped 3 bases from V and 0 bases from J, with 38 bases between. The CDR3 DNA follows: TGCGCCAGCAGTCAGTTCTTCTGGCGTGTCCGGGACACGGAAAAATTTTTTTTGAACACTGAAGCTTTCTTT. It specifies CASSQFFWRVRDTEKFFLNTEAFF.

The V gene is TRBV4-3, the J gene TRBJ2-2; 8 positions agree with TRBD1. Trimming removed 0 bases from V and 4 bases from J; junction bases left unmatched: 7. The CDR3 length is 17 residues. Germline V gene data show CDR1 as LGHNA and CDR2 as YSLEER. The CDR3 loop reads CASSQDPGGFGTGELFF. The CDR3 DNA reads as TGCGCCAGCAGCCAAGATCCAGGGGGCTTCGGCACCGGGGAGCTGTTTTTT.

This clone was seen just once. The chain links TRBV4-3 to TRBJ2-3, with 7 positions matching TRBD2. The CDR3 runs 15 residues. Germline assignment: CDR1 LGHNA and CDR2 YSLEER. After removal of 0 bases from V and 6 bases from J, the junction contained 6 bases not matched to a gene. The CDR3 loop reads CASSQEGAGRDTQYF. The CDR3 bases are TGCGCCAGCAGCCAAGAGGGAGCGGGGAGGGATACGCAGTATTTT.

The chain uses TRBV4-1 and TRBJ1-6; the match to TRBD1 covers 7 bases. The germline V gene encodes CDR1 MGHRA and CDR2 YSYEKL. V lost 4 bases and J lost 8; bases outside the gene matches: 8. This CDR3 has 15 amino acids. CDR3: CASSRVTGRDSPLHF. The CDR3 DNA is TGCGCCAGCAGCCGAGTGACAGGGAGGGATTCACCCCTCCACTTT.

The J gene is TRBJ1-5, the V gene TRBV2; the D gene is possibly TRBD1 (6 bases). The CDR3 has 15 amino acids. Germline V lookup: CDR1 SNHLY, CDR2 FYNNEI. CDR3 amino acids: CVSLRGDYSNQPQHF. The DNA for the CDR3 is TGTGTCTCCCTTAGGGGGGATTATAGCAATCAGCCCCAGCATTTT.

This clone was recorded many times. This chain connects TRBV2 to TRBJ2-2, with D possibly TRBD1 on 5 matching bases. The CDR3 contains 14 residues. V was cut by 7 bases and J by 4 bases, with 13 bases left in between. Germline lookup yields CDR1 SNHLY and CDR2 FYNNEI. CDR3 nucleotide sequence: TGTGCCAGCATCGTAAGGGGTGGCACCGGGGAGCTGTTTTTT. Translating gives CASIVRGGTGELFF.

On this clone itself: The sample carries other DNA sequences with the same CDR3. This rearrangement joins TRBV11-2 to TRBJ2-2, with unresolved D. The CDR3 spans 14 residues. V dropped 1 base and J dropped 2 bases, with 5 bases sitting between them. CDR1 is SGHAT and CDR2 is FQNNGV in the germline V gene. This CDR3 reads CASSLVLNTGELFF. The DNA for the CDR3 is TGTGCCAGCAGCTTAGTCTTAAACACCGGGGAGCTGTTTTTT.

This chain links TRBV10-2 with TRBJ2-3; 9 bases map to TRBD2. The CDR3 runs to 17 residues. Unmatched junction bases numbered 9, after V lost 3 bases and J lost 2 bases. CDR1 is WSHSY, CDR2 SAAADI, per germline. The CDR3 spells CASSDLRLAGDTDTQYF. The CDR3 DNA follows: TGCGCCAGCAGTGATCTTAGGTTAGCGGGGGACACAGATACGCAGTATTTT.

The chain couples TRBV30 to TRBJ1-1; no reliable D call. Germline loops: CDR1 GTSNPN, CDR2 SVGIG (reference sequence). Deletions cut 0 bases from V and 3 bases from J, with 8 bases between. CDR3 length: 13 amino acids. Here the CDR3 DNA reads TGTGCCTGGAGTGTTCGGAGGGACACTGAAGCTTTCTTT. Translated: CAWSVRRDTEAFF.

This clone was observed a few times. Distinct nucleotide sequences in the sample also encode this CDR3. The rearrangement links TRBV7-6 to TRBJ2-5; D gene uncertain. This CDR3 region has 13 residues. Germline V gives CDR1 SGHVS, CDR2 FNYEAQ. V was shortened by 0 bases and J by 1 base, with 3 bases between the two germline ends. The CDR3 protein is CASSLARQETQYF. Written as DNA, the CDR3 is TGTGCCAGCAGCTTAGCGCGCCAAGAGACCCAGTACTTC.

The gene calls are TRBV2 and TRBJ2-5; a possible D gene is TRBD1 (6 bases). V was trimmed by 2 bases and J by 4 bases, leaving 14 bases between them. Germline V gene sequence: CDR1 SNHLY, CDR2 FYNNEI. The CDR3 has 15 amino acids. This CDR3 is CASSELAGARETQYF. For the CDR3, the DNA is TGTGCCAGCAGTGAATTGGCAGGGGCCAGAGAGACCCAGTACTTC.